The 24 T cell receptor beta chains below all came from one sample that was sequenced in a study of T cell repertoires in cytomegalovirus infection. In TCRdb, the reads were re-called with MiXCR into one record per CDR3 protein. This sample has under 350,000 distinct CDR3 sequences, with around 20% found just once. These receptors are not linked to any known antigen. This specimen consisted of cultured PBMCs, obtained from culture after CMV antigen stimulation. These receptors all stem from a human donor in good health (CMV status not recorded). Some clones in this sample may be carry-over from other donors' samples.

This clonotype was picked up many times. The chain recombines TRBV7-8 with TRBJ2-5; TRBD2 agrees at 7 bases. The CDR3 is 15 amino acids. Germline V gene lookup returns CDR1 SGHVS and CDR2 FQNEAQ. V lost 2 bases to trimming and J lost 5 bases; unmatched junction nucleotides: 8. DNA for the CDR3: TGTGCCAGCAGCTTATATCTAGCGGCGGGGGAGACCCAGTACTTC. Translated: CASSLYLAAGETQYF.

This clonotype was counted a few times. CDR3 sequence: CASSRDSQSSYEQYV. In nucleotides, the CDR3 is TGTGCCAGCAGCCGGGACAGCCAGAGCTCCTACGAGCAGTACGTC. The chain couples TRBV6-5 to TRBJ2-7; 7 bases line up with TRBD1. CDR1 and CDR2 from the germline V gene are MNHEY and SVGAGI. CDR3 length: 15 residues. J gave up 0 bases and V 6 bases, and 8 bases lay outside the gene matches.

This clonotype occurred a few times. This sequence joins TRBV12-3 or TRBV12-4 and TRBJ2-1, with 8 nucleotides matching TRBD2. This CDR3 comprises 13 residues. V shed 4 bases and J 9 bases; nucleotides not matched to a gene: 5. As DNA, the CDR3 is TGTGCCAGCAGTTCGGGGACTAGGAGTGAGCAGTTCTTC. It is translated as CASSSGTRSEQFF.

This clonotype was picked up a small number of times. The V gene is TRBV20-1, the J gene TRBJ1-2; a weak D match, TRBD1 (5 bases). This CDR3 contains 15 residues. The ends were cut back, 0 bases at V and 3 bases at J, with 14 bases in the middle. The germline V gene encodes CDR1 DFQATT and CDR2 SNEGSKA (reference sequence). CDR3 coding DNA: TGCAGTGCTAGAGATCCCGCAGGGAGGGACTATGGCTACACCTTC. As protein: CSARDPAGRDYGYTF.

The chain has TRBV7-9 and TRBJ1-2; perhaps TRBD1 as D (5 bases). V was cut by 4 bases and J by 8 bases, with 23 bases left in between. This CDR3 has 16 residues. CDR1 and CDR2 from the germline V gene are SEHNR and FQNEAQ (reference sequence). CDR3 loop: CASSSLGRWTDTGYTF. In nucleotides, the CDR3 is TGTGCCAGCAGCTCTCTGGGACGATGGACCGATACGGGCTACACCTTC.

Only a few counts were recorded for this clonotype. The V gene is TRBV27, the J gene TRBJ2-7; D remains ambiguous. Between the trimmed V and J ends, which lost 6 bases and 0 bases, there was a span of 9 bases. Germline CDR1 is MNHEY and CDR2 is SMNVEV (reference sequence). The CDR3 has 13 residues. The CDR3 region has the DNA TGTGCCAGCAGACCCCACAACTCCTACGAGCAGTACTTC. Residues: CASRPHNSYEQYF.

CDR3 protein: CASGTGTLFGYGYTF. DNA for the CDR3: TGTGCTAGTGGTACGGGGACACTCTTTGGCTATGGCTACACCTTC. The rearrangement joins TRBV12-5 to TRBJ1-2; perhaps TRBD1 as D (6 bases). V was trimmed by 5 bases and J by 4 bases, leaving 17 bases between them. The CDR3 has 15 amino acids. The germline gives CDR1 LGHNT, CDR2 FRNRAP.

This clonotype has at least ten counts. The genes are TRBV7-2 and TRBJ2-5; TRBD2 is a possible D gene (6 bases). The CDR3 is 14 amino acids. Trimming took off 5 bases at V and 7 bases at J, with 17 bases between the two ends. CDR1 and CDR2 (germline): SGHTA, FQGNSA. The CDR3 bases are TGTGCCAGCAGCCCCCAGGGCGGGACCCCGACCCAGTACTTC. Encoded protein: CASSPQGGTPTQYF.

The chain employs TRBV6-5 and TRBJ2-1, with 11 nucleotides matching TRBD1. Germline lookup yields CDR1 MNHEY and CDR2 SVGAGI. The ends lost 0 bases at V and 7 bases at J; junction bases unmatched: 2. This CDR3 has 15 amino acids. The CDR3 loop reads CASSYSGTGGNEQFF. CDR3 in DNA: TGTGCCAGCAGTTACTCGGGGACAGGGGGGAATGAGCAGTTCTTC.

This clonotype came up many times. Written as DNA, the CDR3 is TGTGCCACCAGTGATCCCGACCCCCGTAGGGGGAATATCTATGGCTACACCTTC. Its protein is CATSDPDPRRGNIYGYTF. The V call is TRBV24-1, the J call TRBJ1-2; perhaps TRBD1 as D (6 bases). The CDR3 covers 18 residues. From germline, CDR1 is KGHDR and CDR2 SFDVKD. Trimming pared 3 bases from V and 4 bases from J, leaving 23 bases between.

This chain links TRBV28 with TRBJ1-5, with D possibly TRBD1 on 5 matching bases. The CDR3 sequence is 20 residues long. Trimming took off 3 bases at V and 5 bases at J, with 29 bases between the two ends. Germline lookup yields CDR1 MDHEN and CDR2 SYDVKM. DNA for the CDR3: TGTGCCAGCAGTTTGCCGGGGGAGGAACCACCCACAGCAGGTTATCAGCCCCAGCATTTT. Translation gives CASSLPGEEPPTAGYQPQHF.

The chain recombines TRBV20-1 with TRBJ1-6; a possible D gene is TRBD1 (5 bases). The CDR3 sequence is 15 residues long. The V gene's germline CDR1 is DFQATT and CDR2 SNEGSKA (reference sequence). Trimming removed 2 bases at V and 5 bases at J, with 13 bases between. CDR3 in DNA: TGCAGTGCTAGACCCCCCGGGACTGATAATTCACCCCTCCACTTT. This translates into CSARPPGTDNSPLHF.

In this sample, this clonotype turned up a few times. The chain is built from TRBV7-2 and TRBJ1-4; D not certain. Looked up from germline, CDR1 is SGHTA and CDR2 is FQGNSA. V dropped 5 bases and J dropped 11 bases, with 12 bases sitting between them. The length of the CDR3 is 12 residues. CDR3 protein: CASSTWGGKLFF. The DNA of the CDR3 is TGTGCCAGCAGCACCTGGGGTGGGAAACTGTTTTTT.

V is TRBV2 and J is TRBJ2-1, with 10 bases lining up with TRBD2. This CDR3 region has 15 residues. V lost 6 bases, J lost 3 bases, and 5 bases stayed unmatched. Germline lookup yields CDR1 SNHLY and CDR2 FYNNEI. The CDR3 nucleotides read TGTGCCAGCAGGAAAGCGGGAGGGATCTACAATGAGCAGTTCTTC. It specifies CASRKAGGIYNEQFF.

In its sample, this clonotype was seen a few times. The chain links TRBV11-2 to TRBJ2-3; 12 bases map to TRBD2. Losses at the gene ends were 4 bases for V and 2 bases for J; bases not matched to a gene: 4. The CDR3 is 16 amino acids. CDR1 SGHAT and CDR2 FQNNGV come from the germline V gene. The CDR3: CASSSGLAGPTDTQYF. DNA for the CDR3: TGTGCCAGCAGCTCAGGACTAGCGGGACCCACAGATACGCAGTATTTT.

The chain recombines TRBV19 with TRBJ2-7; 7 nucleotides line up with TRBD1. J lost 3 bases, V lost 5 bases, and 10 bases had no gene match. This CDR3 is built from 15 residues. Germline V gene lookup returns CDR1 LNHDA and CDR2 SQIVND (reference sequence). For the CDR3, the DNA is TGTGCCAGTAGTGCCGGGACAGTGATACGCTACGAGCAGTACTTC. Protein: CASSAGTVIRYEQYF.

This clonotype was seen ten or more times. CDR3 in amino acids: CASSLGTGGEETQYF. CDR3 bases: TGTGCCAGCAGCTTGGGAACAGGGGGCGAAGAGACCCAGTACTTC. The V and J genes are TRBV11-2 and TRBJ2-5, with TRBD1 matching over 9 bases. The V gene end was trimmed by 3 bases and the J gene end by 3 bases; junction bases not matched to a gene: 5. This CDR3 spans 15 amino acids. Germline V gene lookup returns CDR1 SGHAT and CDR2 FQNNGV.

At least ten counts were recorded for this clonotype. This sequence joins TRBV7-2 and TRBJ2-5; unclear D gene. Germline V lookup: CDR1 SGHTA, CDR2 FQGNSA. The CDR3 runs 14 residues. V dropped 4 bases and J dropped 1 base, with 10 bases sitting between them. This CDR3 is CASSSYSLQETQYF. DNA for the CDR3: TGTGCCAGCAGCTCCTACAGCCTCCAAGAGACCCAGTACTTC.

Ten or more counts support this clonotype. At one end, the junction sequence differs from germline, possibly due to a read error. The CDR3 is CASSKDTNTEAFF. As DNA, the CDR3 is TGTGCTAGCAGCAAGGACACGAACACTGAAGCTTTCTTT. The rearrangement uses TRBV7-7 and TRBJ1-1; perhaps TRBD1 as D (5 bases). Germline values: CDR1 SSHAT, CDR2 FNYEAQ (reference sequence). The CDR3 runs 13 residues.

This clonotype was found many times. The V call is TRBV2, the J call TRBJ2-3; D is perhaps TRBD1 (5 bases). V lost 2 bases and J lost 0, with 9 bases in between. The CDR3 loop spans 15 amino acids. Germline V gene sequence: CDR1 SNHLY, CDR2 FYNNEI. The DNA of the CDR3 is TGTGCCAGCAGTGAACAGGGATCTAGCACAGATACGCAGTATTTT. This codes for CASSEQGSSTDTQYF.

This clonotype has only a few counts. The rearrangement links TRBV10-3 to TRBJ1-2, with 10 positions matching TRBD1. After removal of 6 bases from V and 4 bases from J, the junction contained 5 bases not matched to a gene. The germline gives CDR1 ENHRY, CDR2 SYGVKD. This CDR3 region has 14 residues. The CDR3, as DNA: TGTGCCATCAGAGGACAGGGGGGCCTCTATGGCTACACCTTC. Translated: CAIRGQGGLYGYTF.

This clonotype was seen once. This chain links TRBV12-3 or TRBV12-4 with TRBJ2-1; possible D gene TRBD2, 6 bases. CDR3 length: 15 residues. The V gene lost 9 bases and the J gene lost 9 bases, with 24 bases spanning the gap. CDR3 DNA sequence: TGTGCCAGTAGATCCGCCGGAGGGCCAGCCAGTGAGCAGTTCTTC. Its translation is CASRSAGGPASEQFF.

The chain couples TRBV10-3 to TRBJ2-5, with D possibly being TRBD1 (6 bases). Germline CDR1 and CDR2: ENHRY and SYGVKD. The CDR3 length is 14 residues. The V gene lost 2 bases and the J gene lost 4 bases, with 11 bases spanning the gap. Here the CDR3 DNA reads TGTGCCATCAGTGAGAACAGGGTGGGAGAGACCCAGTACTTC. This gives the protein CAISENRVGETQYF.

Many counts were recorded for this clonotype. CDR3 DNA: TGTGCCAGCAGCTTTCCCGCTAGCGGGAGGTACGAGCAGTACTTC. Its protein product is CASSFPASGRYEQYF. V and J are TRBV7-2 and TRBJ2-7; 11 nucleotides match TRBD2. The CDR3 loop spans 15 amino acids. Germline CDR1 reads SGHTA; CDR2 reads FQGNSA. The V gene end was trimmed by 3 bases and the J gene end by 4 bases; junction bases not matched to a gene: 5.